Listed below are T cell receptor beta chains from one sample, sequenced in a study of blood T cell repertoires in COVID-19. Sequencing used immunoSEQ multiplex PCR; TCRdb keeps in-frame clones, though not all of them. The sample carries about 210,000 clones, about 82% recorded once. What was sequenced was peripheral blood. Source of these receptors: a woman in her seventies with COVID-19, enrolled during active disease. Both conserved end residues are trimmed from each CDR3.

TRBJ2-7 | TRBV6-2/TRBV6-3 | 11 | ASSYSRGYEQY
TRBJ2-1 | TRBV7-2 | 12 | ASSGPWPYNEQF
TRBJ1-2 | TRBV6-6 | 10 | ASSPDSYGYT
TRBJ1-4 | TRBV5-1 | 13 | ASSGRTATNEKLF
TRBJ2-2 | TRBV5-6 | 14 | ASRKTSGRRTGELF
TRBJ2-7 | TRBV19 | 12 | ASSMDRRSYEQY
TRBJ2-7 | TRBV6-2/TRBV6-3 | 14 | ASSSRTSGPPYEQY
TRBJ2-1 | TRBV5-4 | 10 | ASSLGLAGQF
TRBJ1-2 | TRBV15 | 11 | ATSPLRGSGYT
TRBJ2-3 | TRBV6-2/TRBV6-3 | 16 | ASSSRLGLAGVTDTQY
TRBJ2-1 | TRBV19 | 14 | ASSIDQGKGYNEQF
TRBJ1-5 | TRBV24-1 | 14 | ATSDPSTEGNQPQH
TRBJ2-2 | TRBV4-3 | 15 | ASSRNLDRGVDGELF
TRBJ1-2 | TRBV29-1 | 11 | SARQGMEYGYT